These T cell receptor beta chains were read from a single sample in a study of T cell clones after liver transplantation. Sequencing used immunoSEQ multiplex PCR; TCRdb keeps in-frame clones, though not all of them. Found here are some 110,000 clones, 90% of them singletons; the top ten hold around 0.83%. Sequencing was performed on CD4+ T cells from blood, taken 12 months after liver transplant. The receptors shown here come from a human patient who received a liver transplant. The T cells may partly be graft donor cells. Both conserved end residues are part of each CDR3. The D gene is left open where the match is weak. Clone size appears in some rows only: once, few, many, or a class for an expanded clone.

d_call	clone_size	v_call	j_call	cdr3_aa	cdr3_nt
TRBD1	.	TRBV7-2	TRBJ2-5	CASSLVGTGDGTQYF	TGTGCCAGCAGCTTAGTCGGGACAGGGGATGGGACCCAGTACTTC
.	.	TRBV29-1	TRBJ2-2	CSAGDTGELFF	TGCAGCGCGGGGGACACCGGGGAGCTGTTTTTT
.	.	TRBV9	TRBJ2-3	CASSVGSDMHTQYF	TGTGCCAGCAGCGTAGGAAGCGACATGCATACGCAGTATTTT
TRBD1	.	TRBV6-5	TRBJ2-7	CASSYGTGVSYEQYF	TGTGCCAGCAGTTACGGGACAGGGGTTTCCTACGAGCAGTACTTC
.	.	TRBV7-8	TRBJ1-2	CASSPADRSNYGYTF	TGTGCCAGCAGCCCGGCGGACAGATCTAACTATGGCTACACCTTC
TRBD1	.	TRBV18	TRBJ2-2	CASSPMDRGRVINTGELFF	TGTGCCAGCTCACCTATGGACAGGGGGCGCGTCATAAACACCGGGGAGCTGTTTTTT
.	.	TRBV11-3	TRBJ1-1	CASSSRAAVNTEAFF	TGTGCCAGCAGCTCCCGAGCCGCAGTTAACACTGAAGCTTTCTTT
.	.	TRBV19	TRBJ1-1	CASSPRLTGSTEAFF	TGTGCCAGTAGTCCCCGCCTCACAGGGTCCACTGAAGCTTTCTTT
.	.	TRBV5-5	TRBJ1-2	CASSLARGNYGYTF	TGTGCCAGCAGCTTGGCGAGGGGGAATTATGGCTACACCTTC
.	few	TRBV5-1	TRBJ1-4	CASSAGGAELFF	TGCGCCAGCAGCGCCGGGGGAGCTGAGCTGTTTTTT
.	.	TRBV19	TRBJ2-2	CASSKDGITNTGELFF	TGTGCCAGTAGTAAGGACGGGATCACGAACACCGGGGAGCTGTTTTTT
.	.	TRBV28	TRBJ2-7	CASSFDRSSYEQYF	TGTGCCAGCAGTTTTGACAGGAGCTCCTACGAGCAGTACTTC
TRBD1	.	TRBV19	TRBJ2-7	CASSNARTGFYEQYF	TGTGCCAGTAGTAACGCCCGGACAGGGTTCTACGAGCAGTACTTC
.	.	TRBV29-1	TRBJ1-1	CSVAETIRSGTFF	TGCAGCGTTGCGGAGACAATCAGGAGTGGAACTTTCTTT
.	once	TRBV19	TRBJ2-5	CASSMAGPRGETQYF	TGTGCCAGTAGTATGGCGGGCCCCCGGGGGGAGACCCAGTACTTC
TRBD1	.	TRBV28	TRBJ1-2	CASSFFSGQGYNYGYTF	TGTGCCAGCAGTTTTTTCTCGGGACAGGGGTACAACTATGGCTACACCTTC
.	.	TRBV6-6	TRBJ2-5	CASSYSDQETQYF	TGTGCCAGCAGCTATAGCGACCAAGAGACCCAGTACTTC
TRBD1	medium-sized	TRBV6-5	TRBJ1-5	CASSYQGAQGQPQHF	TGTGCCAGCAGTTACCAGGGGGCGCAAGGTCAGCCCCAGCATTTT
TRBD1	.	TRBV15	TRBJ2-7	CATSTGDRGREQYF	TGTGCCACGTCTACCGGGGACAGGGGGCGCGAGCAGTACTTC
TRBD1	.	TRBV5-4	TRBJ1-5	CASSLPVLGTGRVQPQHF	TGTGCCAGCAGCTTGCCCGTCTTGGGGACAGGGAGGGTGCAGCCCCAGCATTTT
TRBD1	once	TRBV5-1	TRBJ1-5	CASSPGTGGAGNQPQHF	TGCGCCAGCAGTCCCGGGACAGGGGGCGCTGGCAATCAGCCCCAGCATTTT
.	.	TRBV7-3	TRBJ1-1	CASSLMGRGDTEAFF	TGTGCCAGCAGCTTAATGGGTCGGGGAGACACTGAAGCTTTCTTT
.	.	TRBV10-1	TRBJ2-2	CARDFLNTGELFF	TGCGCCAGAGACTTCTTGAACACCGGGGAGCTGTTTTTT
TRBD1	.	TRBV5-1	TRBJ1-5	CASSSNRGRDQPQHF	TGCGCCAGCAGCTCGAACAGGGGGCGGGACCAGCCCCAGCATTTT
.	.	TRBV30	TRBJ2-7	CAWSAGGEQYF	TGTGCCTGGAGTGCCGGGGGCGAGCAGTACTTC
TRBD2	.	TRBV5-4	TRBJ2-3	CASSLTSVGTDTQYF	TGTGCCAGCAGCTTGACTAGCGTGGGCACAGATACGCAGTATTTT
TRBD1	.	TRBV30	TRBJ2-7	CAWAAGTGRFEQYF	TGTGCCTGGGCCGCCGGGACAGGGAGGTTTGAGCAGTACTTC
TRBD1	.	TRBV14	TRBJ1-5	CASSQAGTGNQPQHF	TGTGCCAGCAGCCAGGCCGGGACAGGGAATCAGCCCCAGCATTTT
.	.	TRBV30	TRBJ2-2	CAWSGLNTGELFF	TGTGCCTGGAGTGGCCTGAACACCGGGGAGCTGTTTTTT
TRBD2	.	TRBV11-2	TRBJ2-1	CASSPPAGGPREQFF	TGTGCCAGCAGCCCTCCTGCGGGAGGGCCTCGTGAGCAGTTCTTC
TRBD2	.	TRBV5-1	TRBJ2-1	CASSTIAGGYNEQFF	TGCGCCAGCAGCACGATAGCGGGAGGCTACAATGAGCAGTTCTTC
.	once	TRBV20-1	TRBJ2-5	CSARITETQYF	TGCAGTGCTAGAATAACGGAGACCCAGTACTTC
.	.	TRBV7-2	TRBJ2-3	CASSLDATDTQYF	TGTGCCAGCAGCTTAGACGCCACAGATACGCAGTATTTT
.	.	TRBV5-1	TRBJ2-7	CASSLGQGSYEQYF	TGCGCCAGCAGCTTGGGGCAGGGCTCCTACGAGCAGTACTTC
TRBD1	.	TRBV12-5	TRBJ1-2	CASGLPPGTGAGYTF	TGTGCTAGTGGTTTGCCACCTGGGACAGGGGCTGGCTACACCTTC
TRBD2	.	TRBV11-2	TRBJ2-1	CASRLAGLRYNEQFF	TGTGCCAGCAGGTTAGCGGGACTTCGCTACAATGAGCAGTTCTTC
TRBD1	.	TRBV28	TRBJ1-5	CASSLGTGNQPQHF	TGTGCCAGCAGTTTGGGGACAGGGAATCAGCCCCAGCATTTT
.	.	TRBV18	TRBJ2-5	CASSPGAQETQYF	TGTGCCAGCTCACCGGGAGCTCAAGAGACCCAGTACTTC
.	.	TRBV7-9	TRBJ2-7	CASSLGRARGYF	TGTGCCAGCAGCTTAGGGCGGGCGCGGGGGTACTTC
.	.	TRBV19	TRBJ1-1	CATSMGRTEAFF	TGTGCCACCAGCATGGGTCGCACTGAAGCTTTCTTT
.	.	TRBV6-1	TRBJ1-5	CASSEGQNLQPQHF	TGTGCCAGCAGTGAAGGACAGAACCTTCAGCCCCAGCATTTT
.	.	TRBV9	TRBJ1-2	CASSVAVMETRGYTF	TGTGCCAGCAGCGTAGCGGTCATGGAAACAAGAGGCTACACCTTC
.	.	TRBV20-1	TRBJ1-1	CSPWSNTEAFF	TGCAGTCCCTGGTCGAACACTGAAGCTTTCTTT
.	.	TRBV19	TRBJ2-5	CASSTAALQETQYF	TGTGCCAGTAGTACCGCCGCGCTGCAGGAGACCCAGTACTTC
TRBD1	.	TRBV4-3	TRBJ2-2	CASSPEWDRNTGELFF	TGCGCCAGCAGCCCAGAATGGGACAGGAACACCGGGGAGCTGTTTTTT
.	.	TRBV10-3	TRBJ1-4	CATGVGRANEKLFF	TGTGCCACCGGTGTAGGAAGAGCTAATGAAAAACTGTTTTTT
.	.	TRBV11-2	TRBJ2-5	CASSLALAVYGEETQYF	TGTGCCAGCAGCTTAGCCCTGGCAGTATACGGGGAAGAGACCCAGTACTTC
TRBD2	.	TRBV5-1	TRBJ2-3	CASSLLADGTDTQYF	TGCGCCAGCAGCTTGCTAGCGGACGGCACAGATACGCAGTATTTT
.	.	TRBV9	TRBJ1-3	CASSVGVGSSGNTIYF	TGTGCCAGCAGCGTAGGAGTAGGGAGCTCTGGAAACACCATATATTTT
TRBD1	.	TRBV29-1	TRBJ2-7	CSTINRGHEQYF	TGCAGCACTATAAACAGGGGACACGAGCAGTACTTC
.	.	TRBV11-3	TRBJ2-7	CASSLDMGSHSYEQYF	TGTGCCAGCAGCTTAGATATGGGATCCCACTCCTACGAGCAGTACTTC
TRBD2	.	TRBV2	TRBJ2-7	CASREGLAGLSYEQYF	TGTGCCAGCAGGGAGGGACTAGCGGGACTCTCCTACGAGCAGTACTTC
TRBD1	.	TRBV6-1	TRBJ1-5	CASSEAGRGHQPQHF	TGTGCCAGCAGTGAAGCGGGCAGGGGGCATCAGCCCCAGCATTTT
.	.	TRBV7-2	TRBJ1-1	CASSPRDGYTEAFF	TGTGCCAGCAGCCCACGGGACGGTTACACTGAAGCTTTCTTT
TRBD1	.	TRBV28	TRBJ2-7	CASSSGQALYEQYF	TGTGCCAGCAGTTCGGGACAGGCGCTCTACGAGCAGTACTTC
.	.	TRBV7-8	TRBJ2-7	CASSLVLTVQHEQYF	TGTGCCAGCAGCTTAGTCTTGACAGTCCAACACGAGCAGTACTTC
.	.	TRBV4-3	TRBJ1-2	CASSQAGGHGYTF	TGCGCCAGCAGCCAAGCGGGAGGCCATGGCTACACCTTC
.	.	TRBV11-2	TRBJ2-7	CASGREIYEQYF	TGTGCCAGCGGAAGGGAGATCTACGAGCAGTACTTC
.	.	TRBV15	TRBJ2-5	CATSRGRETQYF	TGTGCCACCAGCAGAGGACGGGAGACCCAGTACTTC